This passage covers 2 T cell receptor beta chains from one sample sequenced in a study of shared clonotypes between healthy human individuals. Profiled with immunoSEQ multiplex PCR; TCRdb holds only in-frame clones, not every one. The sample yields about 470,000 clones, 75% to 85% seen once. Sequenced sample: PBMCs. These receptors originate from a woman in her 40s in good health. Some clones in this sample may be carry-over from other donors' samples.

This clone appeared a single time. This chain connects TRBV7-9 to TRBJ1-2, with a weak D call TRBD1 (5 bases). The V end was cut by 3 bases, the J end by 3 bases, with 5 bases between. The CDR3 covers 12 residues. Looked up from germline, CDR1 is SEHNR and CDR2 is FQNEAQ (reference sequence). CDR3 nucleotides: TGTGCCAGCAGCTTCAGGGACTATGGCTACACCTTC. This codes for CASSFRDYGYTF.

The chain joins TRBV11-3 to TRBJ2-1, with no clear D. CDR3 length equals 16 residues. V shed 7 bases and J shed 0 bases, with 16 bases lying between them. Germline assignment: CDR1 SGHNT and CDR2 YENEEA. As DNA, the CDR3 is TGTGCCAGCACCCTCATCAACCGTACCTCCTACAATGAGCAGTTCTTC. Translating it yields CASTLINRTSYNEQFF.